The table lists the clone carrying this T cell receptor (beta chain) with a count of one. The table came from immunoSEQ multiplex PCR; TCRdb's copy has only in-frame clones and leaves some out. The sample consists of roughly 40,000 clones, approximately 90% of them appearing once. The data are from a study of T cell changes during pregnancy in multiple sclerosis. The CDR3 spans 14 residues. V lost 11 bases, J lost 3 bases, and 17 bases lay in between. Germline lookup yields CDR1 MRHNA and CDR2 SNTAGT. The sequences come from CD4+ T cells from peripheral blood mononuclear cells, collected in the first trimester of pregnancy. This sequence was found in a female donor in good health, enrolled as a control in a pregnancy study. The rearrangement links TRBV6-4 to TRBJ1-5; D is uncertain. CDR3: CAPPSGFHNQPQHF. The CDR3 region has the DNA TGTGCCCCCCCTTCAGGTTTTCACAATCAGCCCCAGCATTTT.